This section outlines one T cell receptor beta chain sequence together with its context. Donors were drawn from the approximately 120-subject validation cohort, separate from the approximately 700-subject first cohort. The V gene's germline CDR1 is LNHNV and CDR2 YYDKDF (reference sequence). This CDR3 comprises 15 residues. Trimming at V came to 3 bases and at J to 3 bases, leaving 3 bases not matched to a gene. This record belongs to a study of cytomegalovirus exposure and HLA in healthy donors. Libraries were prepared by immunoSEQ multiplex PCR; TCRdb keeps only in-frame clonotypes and omits some of them. The repertoire holds 110,000 or so clones, around 88% seen once, with about 1.7% in the top ten.

The sample comprised PBMCs. The sequence was collected from a man between 18 and 29 years old in good health and CMV-seronegative. The chain employs TRBV15 and TRBJ2-3, with 10 bases that match TRBD2. CDR3 residues: CATSRGLARTDTQYF. In nucleotides, the CDR3 is TGTGCCACCAGCAGGGGACTAGCGCGTACAGATACGCAGTATTTT.